These 13 T cell receptor beta chains originate from one sample sequenced in a study of T cell clonality in common variable immunodeficiency. TCRdb keeps only in-frame clones here, not all; method: immunoSEQ multiplex PCR. The repertoire shows 25,000 to 35,000 clones, none seen only once; the top ten take 4% to 5%. The source material was peripheral blood mononuclear cells. The receptors originated from a person aged 18 to 69 in good health.

This clone has at least ten counts. The read ends 3 residues early relative to the CDR3; the germline J gene fills the gap. V gene TRBV19 combines with J gene TRBJ1-5, with D tentatively TRBD1 (6 bases). The V end was cut by 8 bases, the J end by 6 bases, with 17 bases between. The CDR3 totals 14 residues. Germline V gives CDR1 LNHDA, CDR2 SQIVND (reference sequence). CDR3 bases read: TGTGCCAGTGGGCGCGCAGGGGCGGGTCAGCCC. It codes for CASGRAGAGQP. The whole CDR3 is CASGRAGAGQPQHF.

This clone appeared many times. Additional DNA sequences in this sample encode the identical CDR3. The covered CDR3 bases are TGTGCCAGCAGGTTGGGACAGGAACTTGAA. Its translation: CASRLGQELE. The CDR3, in full, reads CASRLGQELEAFF. The genes are TRBV2 and TRBJ1-1; TRBD1 aligns across 8 bases. The sequenced fragment ends 3 residues before the CDR3 boundary, so the rest is inferred from the germline J gene. The trim removed 6 bases at V and 7 bases at J, leaving 7 bases unmatched. Germline CDR1 is SNHLY and CDR2 is FYNNEI. This CDR3 has 13 amino acids.

Concerning this clone itself: The missing CDR3 end, 3 residues past where the read stops, is filled in from the germline J gene. The gene calls are TRBV7-8 and TRBJ1-3; D ambiguous. V lost 0 bases and J 1 base, leaving 7 bases between the germline ends. CDR3 length: 15 amino acids. Germline V CDR1 and CDR2: SGHVS, FQNEAQ. The DNA read from the CDR3 is TGTGCCAGCAGCTTAGCTGCGAGTTCTGGAAACACC. Protein sequence: CASSLAASSGNT. The full CDR3 reads CASSLAASSGNTIYF.

This clone came up many times. The sequence runs out 3 residues before the end of the CDR3; the remainder is reconstructed from the germline J gene. V usage is TRBV20-1 and J usage is TRBJ2-1; D is possibly TRBD2 (6 bases). This CDR3 comprises 15 residues. V was pared by 6 bases and J by 7 bases, with 22 bases between. Germline CDR1 DFQATT, CDR2 SNEGSKA (reference sequence). CDR3 DNA, as far as it was read: TGCAGTGCCAGACACCCAGCGGGTCCTTGGAATGAG. It yields the protein CSARHPAGPWNE. The whole CDR3 is CSARHPAGPWNEQFF.

To note about this clone: Read sequence stops 3 residues before the CDR3 end, and the germline J gene provides the missing end. The chain uses TRBV7-8 and TRBJ1-2; D is uncertain. The CDR3 has 16 residues. CDR1 is SGHVS, CDR2 FQNEAQ, per germline. The covered CDR3 bases are TGTGCCAGCACCATTTACCGGGTAGCGGGCGAACATGAC. Amino acid sequence: CASTIYRVAGEHD. The full CDR3 sequence reads CASTIYRVAGEHDYTF.

This clone was detected many times. The CDR3 is cut off 3 residues early in the read; its end comes from the germline J gene. The chain is built from TRBV18 and TRBJ2-1; 9 nucleotides align to TRBD2. Looked up from germline, CDR1 is KGHSH and CDR2 is LQKENI. The CDR3 has 16 amino acids. The junction had 7 bases not matched to a gene; V was cut back by 0 bases and J by 7 bases. The CDR3 bases that were read are TGTGCCAGCTCACCACCGGGGCGGGGGGGGTTAAATGAG. It yields the protein CASSPPGRGGLNE. The entire CDR3 reads CASSPPGRGGLNEQFF.

In this sample, this clone turned up many times. The read is 3 residues too short to cover the CDR3 end, so that end is filled in from the germline J gene. This chain links TRBV12-3 or TRBV12-4 with TRBJ1-6, with D perhaps matching TRBD1 (6 bases). The CDR3 runs 13 residues. The V end lost 6 bases, the J end lost 8 bases, and 11 bases lay between the germline ends. Partial CDR3 DNA: TGTGCCAGCAGCCTTAACAGGGATTCACCC. Amino acid sequence: CASSLNRDSP. The CDR3 as a whole reads CASSLNRDSPLHF.

This clone was seen a handful of times. The read terminates 3 residues before the CDR3 end, so the remaining end is supplied by the germline J gene. The chain employs TRBV30 and TRBJ1-1, with D tentatively TRBD1 (6 bases). CDR3 length equals 15 residues. V lost 0 bases and J 4 bases, leaving 15 bases between the germline ends. CDR1 GTSNPN and CDR2 SVGIG come from the germline V gene (reference sequence). This CDR3 is CAWSVRPGEATEAFF. The CDR3 bases that were read are TGTGCCTGGAGTGTACGTCCAGGGGAGGCCACTGAA. The complete variable domain, with remaining parts taken from reference TRBV30 and TRBJ1-1, reads SQTIHQWPATLVQPVGSPLSLECTVEGTSNPNLYWYRQAAGRGLQLLFYSVGIGQISSEVPQNLSASRPQDRQFILSSKKLLLSDSGFYLCAWSVRPGEATEAFFGQGTRLTVV.

This clone has at least ten counts. The sequence runs out 3 residues before the end of the CDR3; the remainder is reconstructed from the germline J gene. The rearrangement joins TRBV20-1 to TRBJ2-7; the D gene is possibly TRBD2 (6 bases). This CDR3 spans 15 amino acids. CDR1 and CDR2 (germline): DFQATT, SNEGSKA (reference sequence). The V end lost 0 bases, the J end lost 2 bases, and 14 bases lay between the germline ends. CDR3 in amino acids: CSARDTGLHTYEQYF. The sequenced part of the CDR3 DNA is TGCAGTGCTAGAGATACGGGACTTCACACCTACGAG.

This clone was counted at least ten times. The CDR3 extends 3 residues past the end of the read, so its final part is completed from the germline J gene. This chain joins TRBV7-9 and TRBJ2-7, with 7 bases fitting TRBD1. CDR1 is SEHNR, CDR2 FQNEAQ, per germline (reference sequence). Trimming removed 3 bases from V and 3 bases from J; junction bases left unmatched: 8. The CDR3 has 15 residues. The DNA read from the CDR3 is TGTGCCAGCAGCTTGCTCAATCAGGGGGACTACGAG. Translation: CASSLLNQGDYE. The full CDR3 is CASSLLNQGDYEQYF.

This clone was seen many times. The CDR3 end is not reached by the read, which stops 3 residues before it; the germline J gene fills it in. This chain joins TRBV2 and TRBJ2-5; 9 bases match TRBD1. V was clipped by 1 base and J by 6 bases; unmatched bases: 6. The CDR3 sequence is 15 residues long. CDR1 and CDR2 (germline): SNHLY, FYNNEI. Here the CDR3 reads CASSEGGNRGQTQYF. The sequenced part of the CDR3 DNA is TGTGCCAGCAGTGAAGGGGGGAACAGGGGGCAGACC.

There are many counts of this clone. From the germline J gene comes the end of the CDR3, since the read stops 3 residues before it. Other nucleotide sequences from this sample produce the same CDR3. The genes are TRBV20-1 and TRBJ1-5, with TRBD1 matching over 11 bases. The CDR3 is 13 residues long. V lost 3 bases, J lost 5 bases, and 0 bases stayed unmatched. Germline-derived CDR1 and CDR2 are DFQATT and SNEGSKA (reference sequence). CDR3 loop: CSARGQGDQPQHF. Incomplete CDR3 DNA: TGCAGTGCTAGGGGACAGGGGGATCAGCCC.

This clone was counted many times. The read ends 3 residues shy of where the CDR3 ends; the end is completed using the germline J gene. The chain combines TRBV4-1 with TRBJ1-2; D is perhaps TRBD1 (6 bases). CDR1 and CDR2 (germline): MGHRA, YSYEKL. The CDR3 is 15 amino acids. V was pared by 4 bases and J by 5 bases, with 17 bases between. The covered CDR3 bases are TGCGCCAGCAGCCCCAGGGACACACCGGAATATGGC. This sequence encodes CASSPRDTPEYG. The whole CDR3 sequence reads CASSPRDTPEYGYTF.